These T cell receptor beta chains were read from a single sample in a study of blood T cells in healthy people across ages. TCRdb processed the 5' RACE reads anew with MiXCR; each CDR3 protein has one entry. Seen here are around 990,000 distinct CDR3 sequences, 20% to 25% observed once, and the top ten hold around 0.75%. Another study also made use of these data, one on T cells of mothers and their children.

Input material: blood. The source of these receptors is a girl under 10 years old in good health. Each CDR3 is given with its conserved first and last residue. The D gene is left open where the match is weak. The listing skips clone size in some rows; elsewhere it reads once, few, many or a size class.

cdr3_nt: TGTGCCAGCAGCCAAGGGGCCGCCAGCGTCGATGGCTACACCTTC
cdr3_aa: CASSQGAASVDGYTF
j_call: TRBJ1-2
clone_size: NA
cdr3_length: 15
d_call: NA
v_call: TRBV4-2

cdr3_nt: TGTGCCAGCAGTGAGACCTCCGGGACAGAAACCTACGAGCAGTACTTC
cdr3_aa: CASSETSGTETYEQYF
j_call: TRBJ2-7
clone_size: few
cdr3_length: 16
d_call: TRBD1
v_call: TRBV6-1

cdr3_nt: TGTGCCAGCAGCCAAGACTGGGCAGTCCAAGAGACCCAGTACTTC
cdr3_aa: CASSQDWAVQETQYF
j_call: TRBJ2-5
clone_size: few
cdr3_length: 15
d_call: NA
v_call: TRBV3-1

cdr3_nt: TGCAGTGCCATACAGTACAATGAGCAGTTCTTC
cdr3_aa: CSAIQYNEQFF
j_call: TRBJ2-1
clone_size: NA
cdr3_length: 11
d_call: NA
v_call: TRBV20-1

cdr3_nt: TGTGCCAGCAGCCAACAACCGGGACAGGGAGGACGAAAGCAGTACTTC
cdr3_aa: CASSQQPGQGGRKQYF
j_call: TRBJ2-5
clone_size: NA
cdr3_length: 16
d_call: TRBD1
v_call: TRBV3-1

cdr3_nt: TGTGCCAGCAGCCGTCCCCGCGAGGCTATAAAAGAGACCCAGTACTTC
cdr3_aa: CASSRPREAIKETQYF
j_call: TRBJ2-5
clone_size: few
cdr3_length: 16
d_call: NA
v_call: TRBV7-3

cdr3_nt: TGTGCCAGCAGCATACAGGGACAGCTGACCGGGGCGCTGTTTTTT
cdr3_aa: CASSIQGQLTGALFF
j_call: TRBJ2-2
clone_size: NA
cdr3_length: 15
d_call: TRBD1
v_call: TRBV7-9

cdr3_nt: TGTGCCAGCAGCTACGGACAGGGAGCTGGTCAGCCCCAGCATTTT
cdr3_aa: CASSYGQGAGQPQHF
j_call: TRBJ1-5
clone_size: NA
cdr3_length: 15
d_call: TRBD1
v_call: TRBV7-9

cdr3_nt: TGCAGTGCTGGACGGGAAAACATTCAGTACTTC
cdr3_aa: CSAGRENIQYF
j_call: TRBJ2-4
clone_size: NA
cdr3_length: 11
d_call: NA
v_call: TRBV20-1

cdr3_nt: TGTGCCAGCAGAGGGTCGGGGGCTGAAGCTTTCTTT
cdr3_aa: CASRGSGAEAFF
j_call: TRBJ1-1
clone_size: few
cdr3_length: 12
d_call: NA
v_call: TRBV2

cdr3_nt: TGCAGTGCCCTATCCTCGCGTGGAGGTCTAGAGACCCAGTACTTC
cdr3_aa: CSALSSRGGLETQYF
j_call: TRBJ2-5
clone_size: few
cdr3_length: 15
d_call: NA
v_call: TRBV20-1

cdr3_nt: TGTGCCAGCAGTTACCCGACAGGGGCCACTAGAATATACAATGAGCAGTTCTTC
cdr3_aa: CASSYPTGATRIYNEQFF
j_call: TRBJ2-1
clone_size: few
cdr3_length: 18
d_call: TRBD1
v_call: TRBV6-2/TRBV6-3

cdr3_nt: TGTGCCAGCAGTTTGGGGACAGGGCCGAACACTGGAGCTTTCTTT
cdr3_aa: CASSLGTGPNTGAFF
j_call: TRBJ1-1
clone_size: few
cdr3_length: 15
d_call: TRBD1
v_call: TRBV27

cdr3_nt: TGTGCCAGCAGTTCCCTCGACACATTCACAGATACGCAGTATTTT
cdr3_aa: CASSSLDTFTDTQYF
j_call: TRBJ2-3
clone_size: few
cdr3_length: 15
d_call: NA
v_call: TRBV28

cdr3_nt: TGCAGTTCGCTGGAGTACAATGAGCAGTTCTTC
cdr3_aa: CSSLEYNEQFF
j_call: TRBJ2-1
clone_size: NA
cdr3_length: 11
d_call: NA
v_call: TRBV20-1

cdr3_nt: TGTGCCAGCGAGGAGGGTCTCTCTGGAAACACCATATATTTT
cdr3_aa: CASEEGLSGNTIYF
j_call: TRBJ1-3
clone_size: few
cdr3_length: 14
d_call: NA
v_call: TRBV7-9

cdr3_nt: TGTGCCAGCAGCTGGGACAGAGATGGCTACACCTTC
cdr3_aa: CASSWDRDGYTF
j_call: TRBJ1-2
clone_size: many
cdr3_length: 12
d_call: TRBD1
v_call: TRBV5-5

cdr3_nt: TGTGCCACCAGTGATTTGGCGACTTACAATGAGCAGTTCTTC
cdr3_aa: CATSDLATYNEQFF
j_call: TRBJ2-1
clone_size: few
cdr3_length: 14
d_call: NA
v_call: TRBV24-1

cdr3_nt: TGCGCCACCTCTATCCCGGGCCTAACCTACGAGCAGTACTTC
cdr3_aa: CATSIPGLTYEQYF
j_call: TRBJ2-7
clone_size: few
cdr3_length: 14
d_call: NA
v_call: TRBV4-1

cdr3_nt: TGCAGCGGGGTTAGCAATGAGCAGTTCTTC
cdr3_aa: CSGVSNEQFF
j_call: TRBJ2-1
clone_size: NA
cdr3_length: 10
d_call: NA
v_call: TRBV29-1

cdr3_nt: TGTGCCAGCAGCTTAGAGGCGGCCCCCTTGGGAGAGACCCAGTACTTC
cdr3_aa: CASSLEAAPLGETQYF
j_call: TRBJ2-5
clone_size: once
cdr3_length: 16
d_call: NA
v_call: TRBV11-2

cdr3_nt: TGTGCCAGCAGTTATTATGCACAGCCCTATGGCCACACCTTC
cdr3_aa: CASSYYAQPYGHTF
j_call: TRBJ1-2
clone_size: NA
cdr3_length: 14
d_call: NA
v_call: TRBV6-6

cdr3_nt: TGTGCCAGCAGCCCAGGGGGGCGCTCCAATGAGCAGTTCTTC
cdr3_aa: CASSPGGRSNEQFF
j_call: TRBJ2-1
clone_size: NA
cdr3_length: 14
d_call: NA
v_call: TRBV9

cdr3_nt: TGTGCCAGCAGTGAAGTGGGTAGTACCGGGGAGCTGTTTTTT
cdr3_aa: CASSEVGSTGELFF
j_call: TRBJ2-2
clone_size: NA
cdr3_length: 14
d_call: NA
v_call: TRBV2

cdr3_nt: TGTGCCAGCAGCCTTCCCGGTGATGAAGCTTTCTTT
cdr3_aa: CASSLPGDEAFF
j_call: TRBJ1-1
clone_size: NA
cdr3_length: 12
d_call: NA
v_call: TRBV7-9

cdr3_nt: TGCAGCGTTCTTCTAGCGGGTCAGTACGAGCAGTACTTC
cdr3_aa: CSVLLAGQYEQYF
j_call: TRBJ2-7
clone_size: few
cdr3_length: 13
d_call: TRBD2
v_call: TRBV29-1

cdr3_nt: TGTGCCAGCAGCTTGGAACCAGCGGGCCTGCCTGGGAAAGAGACCCAGTACTTC
cdr3_aa: CASSLEPAGLPGKETQYF
j_call: TRBJ2-5
clone_size: NA
cdr3_length: 18
d_call: NA
v_call: TRBV5-5

cdr3_nt: TGTGCCCTCTACGATTACGAGTACAGGCAGTACTTC
cdr3_aa: CALYDYEYRQYF
j_call: TRBJ2-7
clone_size: few
cdr3_length: 12
d_call: NA
v_call: TRBV2

cdr3_nt: TGTGCCAGCAGTACCACGGACAGGGGGCTAATCTACGAGCAGTACTTC
cdr3_aa: CASSTTDRGLIYEQYF
j_call: TRBJ2-7
clone_size: NA
cdr3_length: 16
d_call: TRBD1
v_call: TRBV12-3/TRBV12-4

cdr3_nt: TGTGCCAGCAGTGAAGAGGCTATCTCTGGGGCCAACGTCCTGACTTTC
cdr3_aa: CASSEEAISGANVLTF
j_call: TRBJ2-6
clone_size: few
cdr3_length: 16
d_call: NA
v_call: TRBV6-1

cdr3_nt: TGCGCCAGCATGAACTACCGGAGCTCCTACAATGAGCAGTTCTTC
cdr3_aa: CASMNYRSSYNEQFF
j_call: TRBJ2-1
clone_size: few
cdr3_length: 15
d_call: NA
v_call: TRBV5-1

cdr3_nt: TGCGCCAGCCGGCGGGACACCCAGACGACTACGCAGTATTTT
cdr3_aa: CASRRDTQTTTQYF
j_call: TRBJ2-3
clone_size: few
cdr3_length: 14
d_call: NA
v_call: TRBV5-1

cdr3_nt: TGCAGTGCGTCCGGGACAGGGCTCTCCGGGGCCAACGTCCTGACTTTC
cdr3_aa: CSASGTGLSGANVLTF
j_call: TRBJ2-6
clone_size: NA
cdr3_length: 16
d_call: TRBD1
v_call: TRBV20-1

cdr3_nt: TGTGCCAGCAATGAATATGGCGGGAGGCGGGAGACCCAGTACTTC
cdr3_aa: CASNEYGGRRETQYF
j_call: TRBJ2-5
clone_size: NA
cdr3_length: 15
d_call: TRBD2
v_call: TRBV2

cdr3_nt: TGTGCCACCAGCCCAGACTTCTCTTGGGGCTACACCTTC
cdr3_aa: CATSPDFSWGYTF
j_call: TRBJ1-2
clone_size: NA
cdr3_length: 13
d_call: NA
v_call: TRBV15

cdr3_nt: TGTGCCAGCAGCTTAGGGGTCCATAGCAATCAGCCCCAGCATTTT
cdr3_aa: CASSLGVHSNQPQHF
j_call: TRBJ1-5
clone_size: NA
cdr3_length: 15
d_call: NA
v_call: TRBV11-2

cdr3_nt: TGCAGTGCTAGAGATTCCGAGCCTAATGAAAAACTGTTTTTT
cdr3_aa: CSARDSEPNEKLFF
j_call: TRBJ1-4
clone_size: NA
cdr3_length: 14
d_call: NA
v_call: TRBV20-1

cdr3_nt: TGTGCCAGCAGCTTAGAGCGGGGGGCCCACAATGAGCAGTTCTTC
cdr3_aa: CASSLERGAHNEQFF
j_call: TRBJ2-1
clone_size: few
cdr3_length: 15
d_call: TRBD2
v_call: TRBV11-2

cdr3_nt: TGTGCCAGCAGCCACCGGGACAGTCCAGATACGCAGTATTTT
cdr3_aa: CASSHRDSPDTQYF
j_call: TRBJ2-3
clone_size: NA
cdr3_length: 14
d_call: TRBD1
v_call: TRBV7-9

cdr3_nt: TGTGCCAGCAGCTTAATGGCCTCTGGGGCCAACGTCCTGACTTTC
cdr3_aa: CASSLMASGANVLTF
j_call: TRBJ2-6
clone_size: few
cdr3_length: 15
d_call: NA
v_call: TRBV7-3

cdr3_nt: TGTGCCAGCAATCGGGACAGAGGAAACACCATATATTTT
cdr3_aa: CASNRDRGNTIYF
j_call: TRBJ1-3
clone_size: few
cdr3_length: 13
d_call: TRBD1
v_call: TRBV2